The 28 T cell receptor beta chains below were found in one sample sequenced in a study of cytomegalovirus exposure and HLA in healthy donors. Primers included in the PCR were 60 Vbeta and 13 Jbeta primers. Sequencing used immunoSEQ multiplex PCR; TCRdb keeps in-frame clones, though not all of them. This listing includes approximately 130,000 clones. Sequenced sample: PBMCs. Every receptor here comes from a woman aged 60 to 75 in good health and CMV-seronegative.

This chain links TRBV2 with TRBJ2-7, with 8 bases matching TRBD1. Germline V gives CDR1 SNHLY, CDR2 FYNNEI. V shed 1 base, J shed 2 bases, and the junction held 4 bases outside the gene matches. This CDR3 region has 15 residues. CDR3 nucleotide sequence: TGTGCCAGCAGTGAAGGGACAGGGTTTGCCTACGAGCAGTACTTC. It encodes CASSEGTGFAYEQYF.

The rearrangement joins TRBV4-1 to TRBJ2-7, with 8 positions matching TRBD1. This CDR3 spans 15 amino acids. Germline assignment: CDR1 MGHRA and CDR2 YSYEKL. V shed 1 base, J shed 4 bases, and the junction held 6 bases outside the gene matches. The CDR3 reads CASSQGGQAVYEQYF. The CDR3 region has the DNA TGCGCCAGCAGCCAAGGGGGACAGGCCGTTTACGAGCAGTACTTC.

The chain recombines TRBV6-1 with TRBJ1-6; D might be TRBD1 (6 bases). The CDR3 contains 15 residues. Trimming removed 5 bases at V and 8 bases at J, with 16 bases between. Germline-derived CDR1 and CDR2 are MNHNS and SASEGT. CDR3 region: CASSPVGTYDSPLHF. In DNA, the CDR3 is TGTGCCAGCAGTCCCGTGGGGACATATGATTCACCCCTCCACTTT.

The chain recombines TRBV6-1 with TRBJ1-3; maybe TRBD1 (6 bases). This CDR3 comprises 15 residues. CDR1 and CDR2 from the germline V gene are MNHNS and SASEGT. V lost 8 bases, J lost 2 bases, and 16 bases lay in between. The CDR3 bases are TGTGCCAGCCGGAGACAGGCTATACCTGGAAACACCATATATTTT. Translated, it gives CASRRQAIPGNTIYF.

CDR3 sequence reads: CASSELAGSYNEQFF. CDR3 bases: TGTGCCAGCAGTGAATTGGCGGGTAGCTACAATGAGCAGTTCTTC. V usage is TRBV2 and J usage is TRBJ2-1; a possible D gene is TRBD2 (5 bases). In germline, CDR1 is SNHLY, CDR2 FYNNEI. V gave up 2 bases and J gave up 3 bases, with 11 bases separating them. The CDR3 totals 15 residues.

The V call is TRBV7-2, the J call TRBJ1-5, with TRBD1 matching over 7 bases. In germline, CDR1 is SGHTA, CDR2 FQGNSA. The J segment lost 3 bases and the V segment lost 5 bases, leaving 10 bases of the junction unmatched. The CDR3 length is 16 residues. The CDR3 loop is CASSQGQISANQPQHF. CDR3 DNA sequence: TGTGCCAGCAGCCAGGGACAGATATCTGCCAATCAGCCCCAGCATTTT.

V and J are TRBV10-2 and TRBJ2-5; D gene uncertain. V shed 4 bases and J shed 2 bases, with 8 bases lying between them. Germline assignment: CDR1 WSHSY and CDR2 SAAADI. This CDR3 is 13 amino acids long. The DNA for the CDR3 is TGCGCCAGCAGTGGGGCCTATCAAGAGACCCAGTACTTC. Translated, it gives CASSGAYQETQYF.

This chain links TRBV19 with TRBJ1-2, with 7 positions matching TRBD1. With 10 bases clipped from V and 5 bases from J, the junction kept 10 bases outside the gene matches. The CDR3 loop spans 13 amino acids. The germline V gene encodes CDR1 LNHDA and CDR2 SQIVND (reference sequence). The CDR3, as DNA: TGTGCCACGGCAGGGGGACCTTGGTATGGCTACACCTTC. Translated: CATAGGPWYGYTF. The entire variable domain, with the rest obtained from reference TRBV19 and TRBJ1-2, is as follows: DGGITQSPKYLFRKEGQNVTLSCEQNLNHDAMYWYRQDPGQGLRLIYYSQIVNDFQKGDIAEGYSVSREKKESFPLTVTSAQKNPTAFYLCATAGGPWYGYTFGSGTRLTVV.

The chain has TRBV19 and TRBJ1-1; D is uncertain. V gave up 5 bases and J gave up 2 bases, with 12 bases separating them. CDR1 and CDR2 from the germline V gene are LNHDA and SQIVND (reference sequence). The length of the CDR3 is 14 residues. This chain's CDR3 is CASSAPRRNTEAFF. DNA for the CDR3: TGTGCCAGTAGTGCTCCTCGGAGAAACACTGAAGCTTTCTTT.

The V gene is TRBV10-1, the J gene TRBJ2-5; 11 bases are shared with TRBD2. Trimming took 3 bases from V and 5 from J; bases not matched to a gene: 5. The CDR3 extends over 15 amino acids. Germline lookup yields CDR1 WNHNN and CDR2 SYGVQD (reference sequence). The CDR3: CASSELAGADETQYF. The CDR3, as DNA: TGCGCCAGCAGTGAACTAGCGGGAGCGGACGAGACCCAGTACTTC.

The chain carries TRBV19 and TRBJ2-1, with no clear D. Germline V lookup: CDR1 LNHDA, CDR2 SQIVND (reference sequence). The CDR3 sequence is 15 residues long. V was pared by 1 base and J by 7 bases, with 14 bases between. CDR3 DNA: TGTGCCAGTAGTATAGCCCTCCTAATCCCAAATGAGCAGTTCTTC. It translates to CASSIALLIPNEQFF.

The chain couples TRBV6-1 to TRBJ1-6; TRBD1 aligns across 7 bases. The CDR3 length is 16 residues. V lost 3 bases, J lost 6 bases, and 8 bases stayed unmatched. Per germline, CDR1 MNHNS and CDR2 SASEGT. The CDR3: CASSELTGDSNSPLHF. The CDR3 coding sequence is TGTGCCAGCAGTGAGCTAACAGGGGACAGTAATTCACCCCTCCACTTT.

The V call is TRBV4-2, the J call TRBJ2-3; D possibly corresponds to TRBD2 (6 bases). CDR1 is LGHNA, CDR2 YNFKEQ, per germline. The ends were cut back, 8 bases at V and 10 bases at J, with 16 bases in the middle. The CDR3 is 12 amino acids. CDR3 sequence: CASGRDGEPQYF. The CDR3 DNA is TGTGCCAGCGGGCGGGATGGGGAACCGCAGTATTTT.

The rearrangement links TRBV28 to TRBJ2-1, with D perhaps matching TRBD2 (5 bases). This CDR3 comprises 12 residues. V was cut by 6 bases and J by 8 bases, with 11 bases left in between. Looked up from germline, CDR1 is MDHEN and CDR2 is SYDVKM. The DNA of the CDR3 is TGTGCCAGCAGCAGAGGGTGGGATGAGCAGTTCTTC. Its protein is CASSRGWDEQFF.

The rearrangement uses TRBV10-1 and TRBJ2-1; 8 bases agree with TRBD1. CDR1 is WNHNN and CDR2 is SYGVQD in the germline V gene (reference sequence). The CDR3 has 15 amino acids. V lost 2 bases and J lost 8; bases outside the gene matches: 8. CDR3 sequence: CASSEGQGAIHEQFF. The CDR3 DNA sequence: TGCGCCAGCAGTGAGGGGCAGGGGGCGATTCATGAGCAGTTCTTC.

The rearrangement uses TRBV27 and TRBJ1-2; 9 bases match TRBD1. V shed 5 bases and J 4 bases; nucleotides not matched to a gene: 11. The CDR3 is made up of 16 amino acids. Germline CDR1 reads MNHEY; CDR2 reads SMNVEV (reference sequence). The CDR3 here is CASSPGQGPVGYGYTF. Here the CDR3 DNA reads TGTGCCAGCAGTCCGGGACAGGGTCCAGTGGGCTATGGCTACACCTTC.

J is TRBJ2-2 and V is TRBV7-9; D is undetermined. CDR3 size: 13 residues. Germline V gene lookup returns CDR1 SEHNR and CDR2 FQNEAQ (reference sequence). Between the trimmed V and J ends, which lost 4 bases and 3 bases, there was a span of 6 bases. CDR3 loop: CASSSPDTGELFF. In nucleotides, the CDR3 is TGTGCCAGCAGCTCCCCGGACACCGGGGAGCTGTTTTTT.

The rearrangement uses TRBV7-9 and TRBJ1-1; D is perhaps TRBD1 (5 bases). Trimming took 3 bases from V and 4 from J, leaving 12 bases between them. The CDR3 has 14 amino acids. Germline loops: CDR1 SEHNR, CDR2 FQNEAQ (reference sequence). CDR3 region: CASSFGHGGTEAFF. The CDR3 nucleotides read TGTGCCAGCAGCTTCGGACACGGTGGCACTGAAGCTTTCTTT.

The V and J genes are TRBV6-4 and TRBJ1-2, with D possibly matching TRBD1 (6 bases). The germline CDR1 and CDR2 sequences are MRHNA and SNTAGT. Trimming removed 5 bases at V and 2 bases at J, with 18 bases between. The CDR3 sequence is 16 residues long. In DNA form, the CDR3 reads TGTGCCAGCAGTCCCGGGACACCCATCTCGAACTATGGCTACACCTTC. It is translated as CASSPGTPISNYGYTF.

The chain links TRBV19 to TRBJ2-7, with D possibly TRBD2 on 6 matching bases. Germline lookup yields CDR1 LNHDA and CDR2 SQIVND (reference sequence). V dropped 5 bases and J dropped 5 bases, with 19 bases sitting between them. This CDR3 is built from 15 residues. The CDR3 DNA sequence: TGTGCCAGTAGTCCGGCGGGATCTCCGGGGGACGAGCAGTACTTC. Amino acid sequence: CASSPAGSPGDEQYF.

The rearrangement uses TRBV9 and TRBJ2-7, with 10 bases identical to TRBD2. Germline V CDR1 and CDR2: SGDLS, YYNGEE. V shed 0 bases and J 4 bases; nucleotides not matched to a gene: 7. The CDR3 consists of 16 residues. The CDR3 DNA reads as TGTGCCAGCAGCGTAGCCCCTAGCGGGAGTGGATACGAGCAGTACTTC. It encodes CASSVAPSGSGYEQYF.

Worth noting for this clone: The junction and the germline gene differ at one end; a read error may be behind it. The rearrangement links TRBV28 to TRBJ2-3; 10 nucleotides match TRBD2. Germline V gene data show CDR1 as MDHEN and CDR2 as SYDVKM. The CDR3 extends over 15 amino acids. The DNA for the CDR3 is TGTGCCAACAGTACAACTAGCGGGATAACAGATACGCAGTATTTT. It translates to CANSTTSGITDTQYF.

The chain joins TRBV18 to TRBJ1-2; 9 bases align to TRBD1. In germline, CDR1 is KGHSH, CDR2 LQKENI. This CDR3 is 14 amino acids long. The trim removed 1 base at V and 7 bases at J, leaving 4 bases unmatched. DNA of the CDR3: TGTGCCAGCTCACCACAACAGGGGGCGCTTGGCTACACCTTC. Translated, it gives CASSPQQGALGYTF. Looking up the rest from reference TRBV18 and TRBJ1-2 gives the full variable domain: NAGVMQNPRHLVRRRGQEARLRCSPMKGHSHVYWYRQLPEEGLKFMVYLQKENIIDESGMPKERFSAEFPKEGPSILRIQQVVRGDSAAYFCASSPQQGALGYTFGSGTRLTVV.

The V gene is TRBV11-3, the J gene TRBJ2-7; TRBD2 aligns across 8 bases. CDR3 length: 12 amino acids. From germline, CDR1 is SGHNT and CDR2 YENEEA. V dropped 5 bases and J dropped 6; count of bases not matched to a gene: 3. As DNA, the CDR3 is TGTGCCAGCAGCCCGGGAGGGTTCGAGCAGTACTTC. It encodes CASSPGGFEQYF.

The chain has TRBV28 and TRBJ2-1; the match to TRBD2 covers 8 bases. Germline-derived CDR1 and CDR2 are MDHEN and SYDVKM. V lost 7 bases, J lost 6 bases, and 8 bases stayed unmatched. The length of the CDR3 is 14 residues. CDR3 DNA sequence: TGTGCCAGCATATCGGGGGGGGCCGGCAATGAGCAGTTCTTC. Amino acid sequence: CASISGGAGNEQFF.

The V gene is TRBV5-6, the J gene TRBJ1-2; D might be TRBD1 (5 bases). Germline-derived CDR1 and CDR2 are SGHDT and YYEEEE. The CDR3 has 12 residues. Trimming left V 3 bases short and J 7 bases short, with 10 bases between. The CDR3 here is CASSSGHLGYTF. The CDR3 bases are TGTGCCAGCAGCTCAGGACACCTTGGCTACACCTTC.

The chain carries TRBV5-1 and TRBJ1-3, with D unclear. This CDR3 region has 15 residues. Looked up from germline, CDR1 is SGHRS and CDR2 is YFSETQ. Deletions cut 5 bases from V and 4 bases from J, with 16 bases between. CDR3 nucleotide sequence: TGCGCCAGCAGTTCTGCGGGCGTGGGAGGAAACACCATATATTTT. Translation: CASSSAGVGGNTIYF.

In regard to this clone: Other DNA sequences from this sample encode an identical CDR3 as well. The chain links TRBV9 to TRBJ1-1; 8 bases map to TRBD1. This CDR3 is built from 14 residues. Germline V gives CDR1 SGDLS, CDR2 YYNGEE. The V and J ends lost 0 bases and 4 bases, in that order; junction bases with no gene match: 2. CDR3 protein: CASSVGGQGTEAFF. The CDR3 coding sequence is TGTGCCAGCAGCGTAGGCGGACAGGGCACTGAAGCTTTCTTT.